This passage covers 6 T cell receptor beta chains from one sample sequenced in a study of cytomegalovirus exposure and HLA in healthy donors. The PCR was carried out with 60 Vbeta primers and 13 Jbeta primers. Clones were read by immunoSEQ multiplex PCR, and TCRdb kept only the in-frame ones, dropping some. Here the sample spans some 130,000 clones, about three quarters being singletons. The material sequenced was PBMCs. Every receptor here comes from a female donor in good health and CMV-seropositive.

The rearrangement links TRBV29-1 to TRBJ1-2; 7 nucleotides align to TRBD1. The V gene end was trimmed by 5 bases and the J gene end by 4 bases; junction bases not matched to a gene: 4. Germline lookup yields CDR1 SQVTM and CDR2 ANQGSEA. The CDR3 is made up of 12 amino acids. In DNA, the CDR3 is TGCAGCGTTATCACAGGGGCCTATGGCTACACCTTC. It yields the protein CSVITGAYGYTF.

This clone was seen a single time. This chain links TRBV2 with TRBJ1-4, with D unclear. The V end lost 1 base, the J end lost 7 bases, and 7 bases lay between the germline ends. The CDR3 has 13 amino acids. Per the germline V gene, CDR1 is SNHLY and CDR2 is FYNNEI. CDR3 DNA: TGTGCCAGCAGTGAAGACTCGGGTGAAAAACTGTTTTTT. It codes for CASSEDSGEKLFF.

The chain employs TRBV5-5 and TRBJ2-2, with D uncertain. The V gene's germline CDR1 is SGHKS and CDR2 YYEKEE (reference sequence). V lost 0 bases, J lost 6 bases, and 12 bases lay in between. The CDR3 runs to 15 residues. The CDR3 coding sequence is TGTGCCAGCAGCTTGGTCTTCCCTACCCCCGGGGAGCTGTTTTTT. Protein: CASSLVFPTPGELFF.

This rearrangement joins TRBV15 to TRBJ2-2; TRBD2 agrees at 7 bases. This CDR3 comprises 14 residues. The germline V gene encodes CDR1 LNHNV and CDR2 YYDKDF (reference sequence). J was trimmed by 5 bases and V by 2 bases; bases with no gene match: 2. CDR3 nucleotide sequence: TGTGCCACCAGCAGATGGCGGGGGACCGGGGAGCTGTTTTTT. Residues: CATSRWRGTGELFF. Combining the CDR3 with reference TRBV15 and TRBJ2-2 gives the whole variable domain DAMVIQNPRYQVTQFGKPVTLSCSQTLNHNVMYWYQQKSSQAPKLLFHYYDKDFNNEADTPDNFQSRRPNTSFCFLDIRSPGLGDTAMYLCATSRWRGTGELFFGEGSRLTVL.

This clone was counted a single time. The genes are TRBV9 and TRBJ2-1; 11 positions agree with TRBD2. CDR3 length: 18 amino acids. V lost 1 base to trimming and J lost 2 bases; unmatched junction nucleotides: 8. Germline V gives CDR1 SGDLS, CDR2 YYNGEE. CDR3 region: CASSVSPGTSGTYNEQFF. The DNA of the CDR3 is TGTGCCAGCAGCGTATCCCCGGGGACTAGCGGTACCTACAATGAGCAGTTCTTC.

The chain carries TRBV6-5 and TRBJ2-7, with D hard to call. V lost 6 bases and J 5 bases, leaving 14 bases between the germline ends. Germline CDR1 is MNHEY and CDR2 is SVGAGI. CDR3 length: 13 amino acids. CDR3 nucleotides: TGTGCCAGCAGGGAACAGTCGGCCCACGAGCAGTACTTC. This gives the protein CASREQSAHEQYF.